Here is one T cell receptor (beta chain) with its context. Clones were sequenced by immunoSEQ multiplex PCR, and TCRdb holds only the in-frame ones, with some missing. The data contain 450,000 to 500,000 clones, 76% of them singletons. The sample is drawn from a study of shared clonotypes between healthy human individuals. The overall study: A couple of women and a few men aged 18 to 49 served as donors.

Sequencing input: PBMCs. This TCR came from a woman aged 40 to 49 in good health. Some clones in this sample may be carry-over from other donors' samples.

In nucleotides, the CDR3 is TGTGCCAGCAGCCCCGGGACAGGGGGATGGGACAATGAGCAGTTCTTC. Its translation is CASSPGTGGWDNEQFF. The V call is TRBV7-2, the J call TRBJ2-1; TRBD1 matches 11 bases. The CDR3 is 16 amino acids. V lost 5 bases, J lost 5 bases, and 8 bases stayed unmatched. Germline-derived CDR1 and CDR2 are SGHTA and FQGNSA.